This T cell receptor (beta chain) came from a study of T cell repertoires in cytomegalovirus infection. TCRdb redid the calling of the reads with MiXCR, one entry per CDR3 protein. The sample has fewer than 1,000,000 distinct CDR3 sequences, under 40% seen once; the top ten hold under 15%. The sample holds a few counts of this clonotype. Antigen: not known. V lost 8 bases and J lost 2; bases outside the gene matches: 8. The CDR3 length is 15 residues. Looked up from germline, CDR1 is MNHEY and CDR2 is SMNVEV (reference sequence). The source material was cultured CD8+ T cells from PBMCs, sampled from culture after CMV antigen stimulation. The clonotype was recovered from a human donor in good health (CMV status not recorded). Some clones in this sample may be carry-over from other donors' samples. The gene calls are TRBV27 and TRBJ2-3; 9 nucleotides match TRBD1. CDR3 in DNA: TGTGCCAGCTGGGGGACAGGGTCTCCCACAGATACGCAGTATTTT. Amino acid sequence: CASWGTGSPTDTQYF.